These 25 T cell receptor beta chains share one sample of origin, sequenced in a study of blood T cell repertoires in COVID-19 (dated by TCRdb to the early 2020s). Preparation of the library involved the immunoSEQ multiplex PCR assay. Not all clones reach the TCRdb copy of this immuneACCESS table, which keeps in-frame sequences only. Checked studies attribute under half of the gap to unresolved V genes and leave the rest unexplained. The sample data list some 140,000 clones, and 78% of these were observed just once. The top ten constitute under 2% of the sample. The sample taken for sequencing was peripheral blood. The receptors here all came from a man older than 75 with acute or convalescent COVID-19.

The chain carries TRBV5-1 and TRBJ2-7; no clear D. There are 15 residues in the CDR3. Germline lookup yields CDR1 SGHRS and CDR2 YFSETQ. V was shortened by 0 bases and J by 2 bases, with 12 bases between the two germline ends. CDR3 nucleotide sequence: TGCGCCAGCAGCTTGGCACAGTCAACCCCCTACGAGCAGTACTTC. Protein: CASSLAQSTPYEQYF.

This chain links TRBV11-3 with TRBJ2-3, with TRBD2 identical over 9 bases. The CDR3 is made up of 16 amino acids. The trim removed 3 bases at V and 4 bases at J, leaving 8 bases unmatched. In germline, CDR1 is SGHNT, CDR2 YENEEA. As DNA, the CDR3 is TGTGCCAGCAGCTTTTCTGGGACTAGCACCCCAGATACGCAGTATTTT. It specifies CASSFSGTSTPDTQYF.

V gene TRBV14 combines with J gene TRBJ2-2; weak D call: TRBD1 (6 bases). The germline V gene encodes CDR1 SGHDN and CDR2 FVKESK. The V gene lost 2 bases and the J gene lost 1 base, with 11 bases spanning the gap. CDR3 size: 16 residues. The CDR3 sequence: CASSQRGGRNTGELFF. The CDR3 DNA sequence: TGTGCCAGCAGCCAACGTGGGGGCCGGAACACCGGGGAGCTGTTTTTT.

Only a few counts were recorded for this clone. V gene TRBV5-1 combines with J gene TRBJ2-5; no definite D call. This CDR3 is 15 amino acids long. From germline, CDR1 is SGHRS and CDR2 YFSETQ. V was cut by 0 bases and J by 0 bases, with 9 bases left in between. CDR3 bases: TGCGCCAGCAGCTTGGTTCAACTGTACCAAGAGACCCAGTACTTC. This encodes CASSLVQLYQETQYF.

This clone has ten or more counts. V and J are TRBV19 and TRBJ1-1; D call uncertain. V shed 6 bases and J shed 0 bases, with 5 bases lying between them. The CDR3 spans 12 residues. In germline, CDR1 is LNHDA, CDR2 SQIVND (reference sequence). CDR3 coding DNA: TGTGCCAGTAGGTCTGTGAACACTGAAGCTTTCTTT. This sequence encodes CASRSVNTEAFF.

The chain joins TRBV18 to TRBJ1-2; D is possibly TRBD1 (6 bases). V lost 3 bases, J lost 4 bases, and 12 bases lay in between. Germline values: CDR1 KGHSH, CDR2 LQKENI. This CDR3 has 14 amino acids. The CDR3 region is CASSPDRNPYGYTF. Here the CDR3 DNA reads TGTGCCAGCTCACCCGACAGGAATCCCTATGGCTACACCTTC.

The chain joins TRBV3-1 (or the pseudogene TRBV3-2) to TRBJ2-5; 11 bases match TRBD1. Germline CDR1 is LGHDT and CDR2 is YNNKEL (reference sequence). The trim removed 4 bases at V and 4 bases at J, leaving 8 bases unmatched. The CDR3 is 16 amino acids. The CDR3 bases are TGTGCCAGCAGCCCAAAAAGGACAGGGGGCTTAGAGACCCAGTACTTC. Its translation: CASSPKRTGGLETQYF.

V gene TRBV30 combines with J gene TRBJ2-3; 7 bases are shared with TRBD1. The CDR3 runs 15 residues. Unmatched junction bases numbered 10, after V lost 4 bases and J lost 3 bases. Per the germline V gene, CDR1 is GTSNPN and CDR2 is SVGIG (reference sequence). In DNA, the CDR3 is TGTGCCTGGAAAGACAGGGCCGTTCGAACAGATACGCAGTATTTT. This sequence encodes CAWKDRAVRTDTQYF.

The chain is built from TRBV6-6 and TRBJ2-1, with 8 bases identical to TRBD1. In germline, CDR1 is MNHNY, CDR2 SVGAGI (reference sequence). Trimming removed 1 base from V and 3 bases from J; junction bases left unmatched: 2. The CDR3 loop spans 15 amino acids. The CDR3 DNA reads TGTGCCAGCAGTTACTTGGGACAGGTCTACAATGAGCAGTTCTTC. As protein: CASSYLGQVYNEQFF.

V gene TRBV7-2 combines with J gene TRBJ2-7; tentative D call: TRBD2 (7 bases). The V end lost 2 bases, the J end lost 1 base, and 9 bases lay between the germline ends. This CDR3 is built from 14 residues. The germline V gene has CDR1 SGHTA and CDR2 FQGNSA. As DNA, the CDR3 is TGTGCCAGCAGCTTACGGGGGGCGTCCTACGAGCAGTACTTC. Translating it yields CASSLRGASYEQYF.

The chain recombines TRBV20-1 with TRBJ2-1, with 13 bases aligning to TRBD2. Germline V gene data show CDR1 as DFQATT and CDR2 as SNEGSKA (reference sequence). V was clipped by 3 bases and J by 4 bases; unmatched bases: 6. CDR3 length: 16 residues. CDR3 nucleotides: TGCAGTGCTAGTCCCGGGACTAGCGGGGATTACAATGAGCAGTTCTTC. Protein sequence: CSASPGTSGDYNEQFF.

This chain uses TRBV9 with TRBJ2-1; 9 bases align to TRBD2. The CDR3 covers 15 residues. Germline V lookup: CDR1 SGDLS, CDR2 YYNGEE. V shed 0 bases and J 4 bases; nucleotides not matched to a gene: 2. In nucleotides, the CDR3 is TGTGCCAGCAGCGTAGCTAGCGGGGTATACAATGAGCAGTTCTTC. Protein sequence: CASSVASGVYNEQFF.

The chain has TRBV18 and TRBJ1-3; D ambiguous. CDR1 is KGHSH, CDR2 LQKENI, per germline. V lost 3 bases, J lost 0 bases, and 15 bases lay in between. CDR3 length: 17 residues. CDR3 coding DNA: TGTGCCAGCTCACCGATCCTTACGCGAAACTCTGGAAACACCATATATTTT. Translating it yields CASSPILTRNSGNTIYF.

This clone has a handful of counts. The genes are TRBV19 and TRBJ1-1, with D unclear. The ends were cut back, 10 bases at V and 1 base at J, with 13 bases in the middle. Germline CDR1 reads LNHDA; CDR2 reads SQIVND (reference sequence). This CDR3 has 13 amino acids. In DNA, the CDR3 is TGTGCCACCCGAGGGCCAGGGAACACTGAAGCTTTCTTT. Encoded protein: CATRGPGNTEAFF. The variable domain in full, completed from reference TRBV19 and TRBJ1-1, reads DGGITQSPKYLFRKEGQNVTLSCEQNLNHDAMYWYRQDPGQGLRLIYYSQIVNDFQKGDIAEGYSVSREKKESFPLTVTSAQKNPTAFYLCATRGPGNTEAFFGQGTRLTVV.

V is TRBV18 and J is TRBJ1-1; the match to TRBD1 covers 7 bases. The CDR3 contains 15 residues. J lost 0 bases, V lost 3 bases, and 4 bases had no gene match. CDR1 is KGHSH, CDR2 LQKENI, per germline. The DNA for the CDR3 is TGTGCCAGCTCACCCGTACAGGGGTTGAACACTGAAGCTTTCTTT. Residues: CASSPVQGLNTEAFF.

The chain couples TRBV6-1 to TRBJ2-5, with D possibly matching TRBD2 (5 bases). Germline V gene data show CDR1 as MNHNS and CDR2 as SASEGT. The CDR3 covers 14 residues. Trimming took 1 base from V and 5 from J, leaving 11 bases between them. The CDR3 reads CASSEGGAGETQYF. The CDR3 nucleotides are TGTGCCAGCAGTGAAGGGGGAGCAGGTGAGACCCAGTACTTC.

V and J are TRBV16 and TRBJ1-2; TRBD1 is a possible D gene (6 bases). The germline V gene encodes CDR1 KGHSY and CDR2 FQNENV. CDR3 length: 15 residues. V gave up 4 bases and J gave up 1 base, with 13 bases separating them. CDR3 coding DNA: TGTGCCAGCAGCCCCTGGGGCAGGGGTAACTATGGCTACACCTTC. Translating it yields CASSPWGRGNYGYTF.

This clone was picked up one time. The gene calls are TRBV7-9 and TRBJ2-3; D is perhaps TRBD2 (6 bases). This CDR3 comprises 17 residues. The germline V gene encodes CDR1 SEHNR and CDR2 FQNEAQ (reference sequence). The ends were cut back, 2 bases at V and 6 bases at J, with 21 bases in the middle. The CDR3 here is CASSLPPGVTIADTQYF. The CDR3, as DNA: TGTGCCAGCAGCTTACCGCCGGGGGTCACAATTGCGGATACGCAGTATTTT.

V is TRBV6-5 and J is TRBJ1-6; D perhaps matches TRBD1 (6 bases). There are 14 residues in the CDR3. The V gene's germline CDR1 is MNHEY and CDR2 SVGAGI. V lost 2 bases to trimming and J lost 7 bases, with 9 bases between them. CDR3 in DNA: TGTGCCAGCAGTTACGGACAGCAAAATTCACCCCTCCACTTT. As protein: CASSYGQQNSPLHF.

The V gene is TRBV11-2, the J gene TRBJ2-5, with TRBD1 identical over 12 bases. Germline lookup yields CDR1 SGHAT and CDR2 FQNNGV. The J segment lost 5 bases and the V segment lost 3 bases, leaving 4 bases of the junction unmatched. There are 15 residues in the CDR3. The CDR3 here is CASSFGTGGWETQYF. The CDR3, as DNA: TGTGCCAGCAGCTTTGGGACAGGGGGCTGGGAGACCCAGTACTTC.

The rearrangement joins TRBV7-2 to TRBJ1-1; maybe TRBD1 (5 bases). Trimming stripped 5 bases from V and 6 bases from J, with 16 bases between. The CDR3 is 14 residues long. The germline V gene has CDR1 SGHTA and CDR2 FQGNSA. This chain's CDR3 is CASSPGGSGAEAFF. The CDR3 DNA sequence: TGTGCCAGCAGCCCCGGGGGGTCCGGCGCTGAAGCTTTCTTT.

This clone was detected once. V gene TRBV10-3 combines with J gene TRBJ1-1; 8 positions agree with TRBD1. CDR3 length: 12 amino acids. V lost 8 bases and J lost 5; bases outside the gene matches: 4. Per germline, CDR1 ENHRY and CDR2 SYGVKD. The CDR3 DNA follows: TGTGCCATCGGCACAGGGGGAACTGAAGCTTTCTTT. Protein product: CAIGTGGTEAFF.

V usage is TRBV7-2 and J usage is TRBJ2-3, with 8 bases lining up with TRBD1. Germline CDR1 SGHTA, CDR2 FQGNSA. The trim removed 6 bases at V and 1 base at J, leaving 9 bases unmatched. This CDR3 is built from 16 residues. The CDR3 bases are TGTGCCAGCAGTTTCGGCGGACAGGGAGGCACAGATACGCAGTATTTT. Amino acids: CASSFGGQGGTDTQYF.

CDR3 nucleotides: TGTGCCAGCGGGGGACAGGGGGTAACCGGGGAGCTGTTTTTT. It translates to CASGGQGVTGELFF. The chain is built from TRBV6-5 and TRBJ2-2, with 11 positions matching TRBD1. The CDR3 runs 14 residues. Per germline, CDR1 MNHEY and CDR2 SVGAGI. V lost 8 bases and J lost 5; bases outside the gene matches: 4.

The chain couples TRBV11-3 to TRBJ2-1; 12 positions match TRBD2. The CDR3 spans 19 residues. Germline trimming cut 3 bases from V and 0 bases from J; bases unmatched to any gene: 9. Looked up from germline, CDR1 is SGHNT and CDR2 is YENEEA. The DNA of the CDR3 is TGTGCCAGCAGCTTTGCTAGCGGGGGGGTAACGAGCTCCTACAATGAGCAGTTCTTC. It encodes CASSFASGGVTSSYNEQFF.